Here is one T cell receptor beta chain with its context. Its antigen is currently unknown. This entry comes from a study of regulatory T cells in long-lasting Graves disease. Study overall: Persistence in Graves' disease denoted antithyroid drug use beyond 5 years alongside positive TSH receptor antibodies. General study points: Under persistent disease, TRBV28, TRBJ1-2 and TRBJ2-5 were used preferentially.

Time point of the sample: persistent/refractory GD, antithyroid drugs over 5 years with positive TRAb. Researchers made the TCR library from RNA that was extracted from PBMCs. Germline CDR1 reads SGHNT; CDR2 reads YYREEE (reference sequence). The CDR3 contains 14 residues. Trimming removed 5 bases from V and 7 bases from J, with 15 bases in between. Arm-PCR with iRepertoire HTBI primers amplified the CDR3 regions for these TCR beta libraries. TCRdb reanalysed the multiplex PCR reads using MiXCR and keeps one entry per CDR3 protein. Of hundreds of thousands of distinct CDR3 sequences detected, around 20% appear once; the ten largest clones hold more than 20%.

V and J are TRBV5-4 and TRBJ1-4; perhaps TRBD1 as D (5 bases). The material sequenced was peripheral blood mononuclear cells (PBMCs), taken when the disease was refractory, from a patient treated with antithyroid drugs. The clonotype comes from a female donor with Graves disease. Here the CDR3 DNA reads TGTGCCAGCAGGTCGGACGGGACGAGTGAAAAACTGTTTTTT. It encodes CASRSDGTSEKLFF. Using reference TRBV5-4 and TRBJ1-4 for the parts outside the CDR3, the full variable domain is ETGVTQSPTHLIKTRGQQVTLRCSSQSGHNTVSWYQQALGQGPQFIFQYYREEENGRGNFPPRFSGLQFPNYSSELNVNALELDDSALYLCASRSDGTSEKLFFGSGTQLSVL.